Shown below are 8 T cell receptor beta chains from a single sample sequenced in a study of shared clonotypes between healthy human individuals. Cells designated naive CD8 were CD45RO-negative and were positively selected for CCR7, with terminally differentiated effector memory CD45RA+ cells excluded. Sequencing used immunoSEQ multiplex PCR; TCRdb keeps in-frame clones, though not all of them. This table holds 450,000 to 700,000 clones, nearly 97% found once. The sample consisted of naive CD8+ T cells sorted from blood. All receptors derive from a woman aged 25 to 45 in good health.

The chain uses TRBV28 and TRBJ2-4; D could derive from TRBD1 or TRBD2 (5 bases each). Germline CDR1 reads MDHEN; CDR2 reads SYDVKM. The CDR3 is 16 amino acids. The V end lost 2 bases, the J end lost 3 bases, and 14 bases lay between the germline ends. The CDR3 here is CASSLGSERGKNIQYF. Here the CDR3 DNA reads TGTGCCAGCAGTTTAGGGTCGGAGAGGGGCAAAAACATTCAGTACTTC. The full variable domain, in which reference TRBV28 and TRBJ2-4 provide the parts outside the CDR3, is DVKVTQSSRYLVKRTGEKVFLECVQDMDHENMFWYRQDPGLGLRLIYFSYDVKMKEKGDIPEGYSVSREKKERFSLILESASTNQTSMYLCASSLGSERGKNIQYFGAGTRLSVL.

The J gene is TRBJ2-3, the V gene TRBV28; D call uncertain. CDR3 length: 11 residues. The V gene's germline CDR1 is MDHEN and CDR2 SYDVKM. V lost 3 bases, J lost 5 bases, and 3 bases lay in between. The chain's CDR3 is CASSFKDTQYF. The CDR3 DNA is TGTGCCAGCAGTTTCAAAGATACGCAGTATTTT.

Notes on this clone: One end of the junction varies from germline; a read error may be responsible. The chain joins TRBV2 to TRBJ1-2; D perhaps matches TRBD1 (5 bases). CDR1 and CDR2 from the germline V gene are SNHLY and FYNNEI. The CDR3 sequence is 12 residues long. CDR3 DNA: TGTGCCAGCAGTGAAGGTCAGGGTCCGAGTGGCTTC. The encoded protein is CASSEGQGPSGF. Together with reference TRBV2 and TRBJ1-2, the CDR3 gives the full variable domain: EPEVTQTPSHQVTQMGQEVILRCVPISNHLYFYWYRQILGQKVEFLVSFYNNEISEKSEIFDDQFSVERPDGSNFTLKIRSTKLEDSAMYFCASSEGQGPSGFGSGTRLTVV.

The V gene is TRBV28, the J gene TRBJ2-1; 11 bases align to TRBD2. The junction had 8 bases not matched to a gene; V was cut back by 8 bases and J by 8 bases. Germline V lookup: CDR1 MDHEN, CDR2 SYDVKM. CDR3 length equals 14 residues. CDR3 sequence (DNA): TGTGCCAGCGTACTAGCGGGAGAAGGTCATGAGCAGTTCTTC. Its protein product is CASVLAGEGHEQFF. The variable domain in full, completed from reference TRBV28 and TRBJ2-1, reads DVKVTQSSRYLVKRTGEKVFLECVQDMDHENMFWYRQDPGLGLRLIYFSYDVKMKEKGDIPEGYSVSREKKERFSLILESASTNQTSMYLCASVLAGEGHEQFFGPGTRLTVL.

The J gene is TRBJ2-1, the V gene TRBV19, with D perhaps matching TRBD2 (6 bases). CDR3 size: 14 residues. In germline, CDR1 is LNHDA, CDR2 SQIVND (reference sequence). V was pared by 9 bases and J by 4 bases, with 16 bases between. The DNA for the CDR3 is TGTGCCAGCTCTAATAGCGGAGCATACAATGAGCAGTTCTTC. Translated, it gives CASSNSGAYNEQFF. The entire variable domain, with the rest obtained from reference TRBV19 and TRBJ2-1, is as follows: DGGITQSPKYLFRKEGQNVTLSCEQNLNHDAMYWYRQDPGQGLRLIYYSQIVNDFQKGDIAEGYSVSREKKESFPLTVTSAQKNPTAFYLCASSNSGAYNEQFFGPGTRLTVL.

The V call is TRBV9, the J call TRBJ2-3; the D gene could be TRBD1 or TRBD2 (5 bases each). V was shortened by 3 bases and J by 3 bases, with 14 bases between the two germline ends. Germline V gives CDR1 SGDLS, CDR2 YYNGEE. The CDR3 is made up of 15 amino acids. CDR3 in DNA: TGTGCCAGCAGCGGAGGGGTAGGTTGGACAGATACGCAGTATTTT. Translating gives CASSGGVGWTDTQYF.

The chain recombines TRBV4-2 with TRBJ2-3; D is ambiguous. The CDR3 is made up of 15 amino acids. The V end was cut by 3 bases, the J end by 3 bases, with 13 bases between. The germline CDR1 and CDR2 sequences are LGHNA and YNFKEQ. CDR3 amino acids: CASSQLTVGTDTQYF. As DNA, the CDR3 is TGTGCCAGCAGCCAGCTGACTGTAGGGACAGATACGCAGTATTTT.

The chain uses TRBV4-1 and TRBJ2-1, with D possibly being TRBD1 (6 bases). The CDR3 is 16 amino acids. V shed 0 bases and J shed 0 bases, with 9 bases lying between them. Germline V CDR1 and CDR2: MGHRA, YSYEKL. The CDR3 coding sequence is TGCGCCAGCAGCCAAGAGGCGGACAGCTCCTACAATGAGCAGTTCTTC. It is translated as CASSQEADSSYNEQFF.